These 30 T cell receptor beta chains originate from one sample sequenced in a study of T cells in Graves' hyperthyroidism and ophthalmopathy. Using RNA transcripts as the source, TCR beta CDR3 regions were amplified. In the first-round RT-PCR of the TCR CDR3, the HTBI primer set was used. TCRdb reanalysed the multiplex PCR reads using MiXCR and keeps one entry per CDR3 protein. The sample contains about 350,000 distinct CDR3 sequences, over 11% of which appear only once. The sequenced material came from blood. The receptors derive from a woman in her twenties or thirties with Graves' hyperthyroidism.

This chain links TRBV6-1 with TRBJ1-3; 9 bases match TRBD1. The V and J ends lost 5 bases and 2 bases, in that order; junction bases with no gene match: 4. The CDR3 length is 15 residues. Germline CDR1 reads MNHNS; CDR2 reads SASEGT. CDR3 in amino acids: CASSNRQGAGNTIYF. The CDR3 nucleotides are TGTGCCAGCAGTAACCGACAGGGGGCTGGAAACACCATATATTTT.

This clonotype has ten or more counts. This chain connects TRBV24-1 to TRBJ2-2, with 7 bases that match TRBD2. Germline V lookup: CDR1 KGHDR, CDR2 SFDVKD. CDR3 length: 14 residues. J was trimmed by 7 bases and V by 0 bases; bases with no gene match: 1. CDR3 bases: TGTGCCACCAGTGATTTGCGGGGGGTCGGGGAGCTGTTTTTT. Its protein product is CATSDLRGVGELFF.

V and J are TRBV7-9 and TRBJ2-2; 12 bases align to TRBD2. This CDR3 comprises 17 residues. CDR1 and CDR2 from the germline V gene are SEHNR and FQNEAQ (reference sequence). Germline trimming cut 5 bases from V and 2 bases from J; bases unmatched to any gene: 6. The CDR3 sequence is CASSLGTSGHNTGELFF. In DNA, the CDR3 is TGTGCCAGCAGCCTAGGGACTAGCGGGCACAACACCGGGGAGCTGTTTTTT.

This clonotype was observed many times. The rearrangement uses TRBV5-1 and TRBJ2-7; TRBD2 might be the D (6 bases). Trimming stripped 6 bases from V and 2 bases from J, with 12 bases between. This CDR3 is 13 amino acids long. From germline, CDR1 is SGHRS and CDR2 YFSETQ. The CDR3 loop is CASKGTSAYEQYF. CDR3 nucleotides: TGCGCCAGCAAGGGGACTTCGGCCTACGAGCAGTACTTC. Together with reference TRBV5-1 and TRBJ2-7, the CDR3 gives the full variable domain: KAGVTQTPRYLIKTRGQQVTLSCSPISGHRSVSWYQQTPGQGLQFLFEYFSETQRNKGNFPGRFSGRQFSNSRSEMNVSTLELGDSALYLCASKGTSAYEQYFGPGTRLTVT.

This chain's CDR3 is CSAGASGGMTDTQYF. Written as DNA, the CDR3 is TGCAGTGCTGGGGCTAGCGGGGGGATGACAGATACGCAGTATTTT. The rearrangement links TRBV20-1 to TRBJ2-3; 11 bases line up with TRBD2. There are 15 residues in the CDR3. The junction had 7 bases not matched to a gene; V was cut back by 5 bases and J by 3 bases. Germline lookup yields CDR1 DFQATT and CDR2 SNEGSKA (reference sequence).

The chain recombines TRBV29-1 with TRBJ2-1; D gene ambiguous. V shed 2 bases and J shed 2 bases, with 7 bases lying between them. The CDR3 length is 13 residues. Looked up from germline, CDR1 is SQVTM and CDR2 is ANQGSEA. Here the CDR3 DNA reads TGCAGCGTTGAATTTCAGCCCTACAATGAGCAGTTCTTC. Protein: CSVEFQPYNEQFF.

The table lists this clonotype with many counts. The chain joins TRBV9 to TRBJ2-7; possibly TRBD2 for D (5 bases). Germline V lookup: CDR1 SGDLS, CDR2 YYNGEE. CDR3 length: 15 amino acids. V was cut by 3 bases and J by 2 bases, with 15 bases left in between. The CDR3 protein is CASSAGGERPYEQYF. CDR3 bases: TGTGCCAGCAGCGCTGGTGGGGAGCGCCCCTACGAGCAGTACTTC.

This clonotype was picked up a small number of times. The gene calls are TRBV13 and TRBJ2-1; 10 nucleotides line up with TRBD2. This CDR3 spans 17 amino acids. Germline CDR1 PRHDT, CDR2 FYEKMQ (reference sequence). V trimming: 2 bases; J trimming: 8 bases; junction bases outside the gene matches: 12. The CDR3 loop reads CASSLSLSGRAEDEQFF. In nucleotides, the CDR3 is TGTGCCAGCAGCTTAAGTTTGAGCGGGAGGGCCGAGGATGAGCAGTTCTTC.

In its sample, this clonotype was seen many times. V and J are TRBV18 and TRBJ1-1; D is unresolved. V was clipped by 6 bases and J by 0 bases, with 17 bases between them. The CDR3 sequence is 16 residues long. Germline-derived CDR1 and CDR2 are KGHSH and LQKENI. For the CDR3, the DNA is TGTGCCAGCTCGGCCGCGGGGTACGGAGTGAACACTGAAGCTTTCTTT. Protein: CASSAAGYGVNTEAFF.

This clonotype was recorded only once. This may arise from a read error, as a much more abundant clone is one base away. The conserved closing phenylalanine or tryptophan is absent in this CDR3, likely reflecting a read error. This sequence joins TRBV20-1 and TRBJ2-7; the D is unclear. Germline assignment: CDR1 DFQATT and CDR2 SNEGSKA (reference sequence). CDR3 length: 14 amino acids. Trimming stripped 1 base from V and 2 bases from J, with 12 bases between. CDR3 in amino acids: CSARVPGATYEQYC. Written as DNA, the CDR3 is TGCAGTGCTAGAGTCCCTGGAGCTACCTACGAGCAGTACTGC.

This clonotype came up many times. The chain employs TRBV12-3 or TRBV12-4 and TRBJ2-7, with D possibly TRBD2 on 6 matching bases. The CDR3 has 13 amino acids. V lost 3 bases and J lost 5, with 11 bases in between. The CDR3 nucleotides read TGTGCCAGCAGTTTCGGGGGAATCGACGAGCAGTACTTC. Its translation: CASSFGGIDEQYF.

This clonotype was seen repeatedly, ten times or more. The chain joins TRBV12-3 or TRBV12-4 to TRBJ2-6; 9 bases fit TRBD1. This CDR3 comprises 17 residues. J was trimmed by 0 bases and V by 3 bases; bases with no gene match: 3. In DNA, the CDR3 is TGTGCCAGCAGTTTTGGGACAGGGCCCTCTGGGGCCAACGTCCTGACTTTC. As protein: CASSFGTGPSGANVLTF.

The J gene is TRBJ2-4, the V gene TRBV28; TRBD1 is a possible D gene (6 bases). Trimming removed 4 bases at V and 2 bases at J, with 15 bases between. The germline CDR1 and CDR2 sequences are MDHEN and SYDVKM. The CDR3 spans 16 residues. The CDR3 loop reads CASSSAPTGTKNIQYF. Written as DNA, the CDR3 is TGTGCCAGCAGTTCGGCACCTACAGGGACCAAAAACATTCAGTACTTC. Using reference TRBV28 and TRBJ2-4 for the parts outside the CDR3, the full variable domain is DVKVTQSSRYLVKRTGEKVFLECVQDMDHENMFWYRQDPGLGLRLIYFSYDVKMKEKGDIPEGYSVSREKKERFSLILESASTNQTSMYLCASSSAPTGTKNIQYFGAGTRLSVL.

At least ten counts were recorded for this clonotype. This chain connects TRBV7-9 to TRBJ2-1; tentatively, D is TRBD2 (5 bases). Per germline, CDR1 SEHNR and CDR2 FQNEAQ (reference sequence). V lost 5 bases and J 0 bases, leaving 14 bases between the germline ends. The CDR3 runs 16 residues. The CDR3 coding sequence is TGTGCCAGCAGCCCCCCAGTGGGGAGCTCCTACAATGAGCAGTTCTTC. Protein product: CASSPPVGSSYNEQFF.

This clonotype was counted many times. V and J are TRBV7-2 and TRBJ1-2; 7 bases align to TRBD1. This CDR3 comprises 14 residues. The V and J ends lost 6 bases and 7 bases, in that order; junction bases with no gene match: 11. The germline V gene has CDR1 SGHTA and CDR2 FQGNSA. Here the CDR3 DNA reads TGTGCCAGCAGGCAGGGGGGGAGTATAGGTGGCTACACCTTC. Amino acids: CASRQGGSIGGYTF.

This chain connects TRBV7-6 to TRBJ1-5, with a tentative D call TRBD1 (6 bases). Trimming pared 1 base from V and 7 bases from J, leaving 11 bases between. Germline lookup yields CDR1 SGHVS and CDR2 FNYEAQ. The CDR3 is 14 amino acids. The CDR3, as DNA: TGTGCCAGCAGCTTAGTGCTGGGGGGCCAGCCCCAGCATTTT. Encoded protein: CASSLVLGGQPQHF.

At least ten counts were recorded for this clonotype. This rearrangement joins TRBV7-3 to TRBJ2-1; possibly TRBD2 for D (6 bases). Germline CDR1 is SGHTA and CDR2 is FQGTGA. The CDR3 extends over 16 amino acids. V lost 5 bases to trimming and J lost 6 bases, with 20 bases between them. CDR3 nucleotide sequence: TGTGCCAGCAGCCCGACGGTGGGGCTAGCGTTCAATGAGCAGTTCTTC. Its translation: CASSPTVGLAFNEQFF. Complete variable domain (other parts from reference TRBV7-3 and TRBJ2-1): GAGVSQTPSNKVTEKGKYVELRCDPISGHTALYWYRQSLGQGPEFLIYFQGTGAADDSGLPNDRFFAVRPEGSVSTLKIQRTERGDSAVYLCASSPTVGLAFNEQFFGPGTRLTVL.

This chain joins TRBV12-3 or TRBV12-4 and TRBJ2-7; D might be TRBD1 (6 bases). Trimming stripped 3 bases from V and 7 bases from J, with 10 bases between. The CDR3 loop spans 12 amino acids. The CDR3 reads CASSLYGTEQYF. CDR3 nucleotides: TGTGCCAGCAGTTTGTATGGGACAGAGCAGTACTTC.

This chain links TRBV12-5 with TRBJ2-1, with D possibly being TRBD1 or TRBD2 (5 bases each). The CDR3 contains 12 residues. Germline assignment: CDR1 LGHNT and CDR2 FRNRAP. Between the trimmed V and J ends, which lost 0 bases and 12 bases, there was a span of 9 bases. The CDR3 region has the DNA TGTGCTAGTGGTTTGGTACGGGGACCGCAGTTCTTC. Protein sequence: CASGLVRGPQFF.

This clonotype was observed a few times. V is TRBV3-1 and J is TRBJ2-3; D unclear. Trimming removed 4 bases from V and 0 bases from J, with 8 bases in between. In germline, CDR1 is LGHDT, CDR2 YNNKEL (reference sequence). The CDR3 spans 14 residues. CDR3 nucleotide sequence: TGTGCCAGCAGCCCTTCGGCTAGCACAGATACGCAGTATTTT. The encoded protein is CASSPSASTDTQYF.

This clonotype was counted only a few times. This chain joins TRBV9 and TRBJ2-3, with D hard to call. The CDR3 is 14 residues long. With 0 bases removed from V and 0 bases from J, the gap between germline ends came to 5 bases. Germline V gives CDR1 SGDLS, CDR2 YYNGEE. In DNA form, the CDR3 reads TGTGCCAGCAGCGTAGACGGTAGCACAGATACGCAGTATTTT. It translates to CASSVDGSTDTQYF.

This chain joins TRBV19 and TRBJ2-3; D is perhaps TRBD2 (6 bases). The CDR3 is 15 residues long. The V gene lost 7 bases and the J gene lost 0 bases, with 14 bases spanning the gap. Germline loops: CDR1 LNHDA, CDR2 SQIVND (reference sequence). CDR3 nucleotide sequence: TGTGCCAGTACCCGGGGGACTTCCAGCACAGATACGCAGTATTTT. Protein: CASTRGTSSTDTQYF.

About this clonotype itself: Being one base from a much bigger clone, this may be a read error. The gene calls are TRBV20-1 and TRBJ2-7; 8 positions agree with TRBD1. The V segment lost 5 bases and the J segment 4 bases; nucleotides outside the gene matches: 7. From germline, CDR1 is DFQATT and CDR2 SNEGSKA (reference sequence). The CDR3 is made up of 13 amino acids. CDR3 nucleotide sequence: TGCAGTGCTGCGGACAGGGAAAGGTACGAGCAGTACTTC. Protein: CSAADRERYEQYF.

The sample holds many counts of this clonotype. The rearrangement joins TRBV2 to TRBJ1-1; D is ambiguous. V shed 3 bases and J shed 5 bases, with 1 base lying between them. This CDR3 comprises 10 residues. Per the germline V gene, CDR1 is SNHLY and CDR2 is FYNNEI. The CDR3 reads CASSDTEAFF. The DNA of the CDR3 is TGTGCCAGCAGTGATACTGAAGCTTTCTTT.

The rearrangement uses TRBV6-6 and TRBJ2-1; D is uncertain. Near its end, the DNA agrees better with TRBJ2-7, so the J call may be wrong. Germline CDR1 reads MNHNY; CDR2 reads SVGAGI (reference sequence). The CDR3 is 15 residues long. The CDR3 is CASSYSSARTSEQYF. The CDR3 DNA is TGTGCCAGCAGTTACTCGTCGGCGCGGACGAGTGAGCAGTACTTC.

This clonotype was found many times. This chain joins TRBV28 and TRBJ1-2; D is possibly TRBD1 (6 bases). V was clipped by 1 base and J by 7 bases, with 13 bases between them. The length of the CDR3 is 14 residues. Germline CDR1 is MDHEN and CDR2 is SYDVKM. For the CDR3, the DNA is TGTGCCAGCAGTTTATTAGCGGGGGCGAGTGGCTACACCTTC. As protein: CASSLLAGASGYTF.

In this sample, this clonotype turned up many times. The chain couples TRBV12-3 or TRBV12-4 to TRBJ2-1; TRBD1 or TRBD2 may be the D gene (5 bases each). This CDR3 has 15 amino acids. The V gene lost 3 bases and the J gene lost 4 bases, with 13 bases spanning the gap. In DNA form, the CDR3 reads TGTGCCAGCAGTTTTCCGGGACCGCTATACAATGAGCAGTTCTTC. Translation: CASSFPGPLYNEQFF.

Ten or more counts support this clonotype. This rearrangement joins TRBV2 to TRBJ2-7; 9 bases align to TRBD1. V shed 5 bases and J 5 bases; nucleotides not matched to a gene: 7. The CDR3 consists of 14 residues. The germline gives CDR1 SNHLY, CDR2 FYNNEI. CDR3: CASSPGQGTNEQYF. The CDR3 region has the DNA TGTGCCAGCAGTCCTGGACAGGGGACGAACGAGCAGTACTTC.

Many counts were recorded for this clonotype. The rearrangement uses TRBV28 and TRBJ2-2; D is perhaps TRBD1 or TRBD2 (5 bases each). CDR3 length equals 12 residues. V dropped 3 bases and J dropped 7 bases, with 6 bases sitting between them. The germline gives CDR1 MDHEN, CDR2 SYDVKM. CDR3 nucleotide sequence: TGTGCCAGCAGTTTGGGGGTCGGGGAGCTGTTTTTT. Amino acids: CASSLGVGELFF.

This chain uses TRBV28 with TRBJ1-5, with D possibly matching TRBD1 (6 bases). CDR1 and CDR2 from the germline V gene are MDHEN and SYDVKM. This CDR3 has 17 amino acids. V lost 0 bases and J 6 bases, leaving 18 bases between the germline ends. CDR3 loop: CASSLWFLRGLLQPQHF. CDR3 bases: TGTGCCAGCAGTTTATGGTTTCTCAGGGGATTACTTCAGCCCCAGCATTTT.